The 26 T cell receptor beta chains listed next were all sequenced from one sample in a study of PD-1 blockade in classical Hodgkin lymphoma. The method was immunoSEQ multiplex PCR; TCRdb's version includes in-frame clones alone and lacks a portion of them. This table has 4,500 to 5,500 clones, 75% to 85% appearing once. Each patient relapsed following autologous stem cell transplantation, and prior brentuximab vedotin exposure differed. The CD8+ T cells came from thawed PBMCs through magnetic negative selection. The sample consisted of CD8+ T cells from blood, taken at baseline. The receptors come from a human donor with classical Hodgkin lymphoma.

V and J are TRBV28 and TRBJ2-1, with D hard to call. Germline V gives CDR1 MDHEN, CDR2 SYDVKM. Deletions cut 1 base from V and 6 bases from J, with 4 bases between. CDR3 size: 12 residues. Here the CDR3 reads CASSLFFNEQFF. The CDR3 DNA reads TGTGCCAGCAGTTTATTCTTCAATGAGCAGTTCTTC.

This rearrangement joins TRBV7-9 to TRBJ1-2; D might be TRBD1 (5 bases). Germline V CDR1 and CDR2: SEHNR, FQNEAQ (reference sequence). The CDR3 runs 15 residues. V shed 5 bases and J shed 3 bases, with 16 bases lying between them. The CDR3 sequence: CASSPPLQGDYGYTF. As DNA, the CDR3 is TGTGCCAGCAGCCCCCCACTTCAGGGTGACTATGGCTACACCTTC.

This chain joins TRBV29-1 and TRBJ2-7; D perhaps matches TRBD1 (6 bases). The CDR3 is made up of 16 amino acids. CDR1 SQVTM and CDR2 ANQGSEA come from the germline V gene. The germline V and J ends were trimmed by 3 bases and 1 base, with 19 bases remaining between them. In DNA form, the CDR3 reads TGCAGCGTTGAGGGTTTGGGCAGGGGTGGATCCTACGAGCAGTACTTC. Protein: CSVEGLGRGGSYEQYF.

J is TRBJ2-3 and V is TRBV6-4, with a tentative D call TRBD1 (6 bases). CDR3 length: 15 residues. Germline V gene lookup returns CDR1 MRHNA and CDR2 SNTAGT. Trimming left V 7 bases short and J 0 bases short, with 14 bases between. The CDR3 reads CASNSQGRSTDTQYF. The DNA of the CDR3 is TGTGCCAGCAATTCTCAGGGGCGCAGCACAGATACGCAGTATTTT.

This clone turned up a few times. V gene TRBV7-8 combines with J gene TRBJ2-7; maybe TRBD1 (6 bases). V dropped 4 bases and J dropped 3 bases, with 10 bases sitting between them. The germline gives CDR1 SGHVS, CDR2 FQNEAQ. The CDR3 contains 13 residues. CDR3 amino acids: CASSSTGFYEQYF. The CDR3 DNA is TGTGCCAGCAGCTCAACAGGGTTCTACGAGCAGTACTTC.

J is TRBJ1-4 and V is TRBV7-9, with D unclear. Germline lookup yields CDR1 SEHNR and CDR2 FQNEAQ (reference sequence). There are 15 residues in the CDR3. V lost 3 bases and J lost 8, with 16 bases in between. The CDR3 spells CASSFFKAWREKLFF. CDR3 DNA: TGTGCCAGCAGCTTTTTTAAAGCCTGGCGGGAAAAACTGTTTTTT.

The rearrangement joins TRBV27 to TRBJ2-1; D uncertain. V was clipped by 2 bases and J by 3 bases, with 5 bases between them. CDR3 size: 13 residues. Germline V lookup: CDR1 MNHEY, CDR2 SMNVEV (reference sequence). For the CDR3, the DNA is TGTGCCAGCAGTTTAGGGTTCTACAATGAGCAGTTCTTC. This sequence encodes CASSLGFYNEQFF.

There are a few counts of this clone. The rearrangement joins TRBV4-1 to TRBJ1-6; a weak D match, TRBD1 (5 bases). Germline-derived CDR1 and CDR2 are MGHRA and YSYEKL. This CDR3 has 16 residues. V was trimmed by 1 base and J by 7 bases, leaving 14 bases between them. CDR3 region: CASSQGTLGENSPLHF. CDR3 sequence (DNA): TGCGCCAGCAGCCAAGGGACATTGGGCGAGAATTCACCCCTCCACTTT.

The CDR3 loop reads CASSQRGDPNTEAFF. In DNA form, the CDR3 reads TGCGCCAGCAGCCAAAGAGGGGACCCAAACACTGAAGCTTTCTTT. The chain couples TRBV4-1 to TRBJ1-1; TRBD1 might be the D (5 bases). V lost 2 bases and J lost 2, with 12 bases in between. This CDR3 has 15 amino acids. Germline lookup yields CDR1 MGHRA and CDR2 YSYEKL.

The gene calls are TRBV4-2 and TRBJ2-1, with D maybe TRBD2 (5 bases). Germline lookup yields CDR1 LGHNA and CDR2 YNFKEQ. This CDR3 comprises 13 residues. Trimming stripped 0 bases from V and 10 bases from J, with 10 bases between. DNA of the CDR3: TGTGCCAGCAGCCAAGACCTAGCTCGAGAGCAGTTCTTC. Translating it yields CASSQDLAREQFF.

J is TRBJ2-7 and V is TRBV5-1; D is unclear. The CDR3 contains 15 residues. Trimming shortened V by 1 base and J by 3 bases, and 14 bases separated the two germline ends. CDR1 and CDR2 (germline): SGHRS, YFSETQ. In nucleotides, the CDR3 is TGCGCCAGCAGCTTGCCTCCAGAAGGCTTCTACGAGCAGTACTTC. It is translated as CASSLPPEGFYEQYF.

This clone was found a few times. The chain is built from TRBV7-9 and TRBJ1-2; D not resolved. There are 13 residues in the CDR3. Germline V gene sequence: CDR1 SEHNR, CDR2 FQNEAQ (reference sequence). Trimming cost V 5 bases and J 8 bases, with 15 bases left between them. CDR3 amino acids: CASSQNSYWGYTF. As DNA, the CDR3 is TGTGCCAGCAGCCAAAACAGCTATTGGGGCTACACCTTC.

J is TRBJ2-3 and V is TRBV9, with TRBD2 matching 10 bases. CDR1 is SGDLS and CDR2 is YYNGEE in the germline V gene. V lost 4 bases and J lost 2; bases outside the gene matches: 10. The CDR3 loop spans 17 amino acids. CDR3 amino acids: CASSLRGLAGDTDTQYF. DNA of the CDR3: TGTGCCAGCAGCCTAAGAGGGCTAGCGGGGGACACAGATACGCAGTATTTT.

CDR3 sequence: CASSPGQALSGNTIYF. The CDR3 DNA follows: TGTGCCAGCTCACCTGGACAGGCGCTCTCTGGAAACACCATATATTTT. V is TRBV18 and J is TRBJ1-3; 7 bases agree with TRBD1. CDR3 length: 16 residues. Germline V gene lookup returns CDR1 KGHSH and CDR2 LQKENI. Losses at the gene ends were 3 bases for V and 0 bases for J; bases not matched to a gene: 5.

Points on this clone: One end of the junction fails to match germline, which may point to a read error. The V gene is TRBV7-7, the J gene TRBJ1-2; 7 bases are a match to TRBD1. From germline, CDR1 is SSHAT and CDR2 FNYEAQ (reference sequence). The CDR3 has 16 amino acids. Written as DNA, the CDR3 is TGTGCTAGCAGGCGTACCGGGACAGCCCGGGGGTATGGCTACACCTTC. Encoded protein: CASRRTGTARGYGYTF.

In DNA form, the CDR3 reads TGTGCCAGCGTAGGTGAGGCTAGCCTAGAGACCCAGTACTTC. Translating it yields CASVGEASLETQYF. The chain carries TRBV6-6 and TRBJ2-5, with a weak D call TRBD2 (5 bases). CDR1 and CDR2 (germline): MNHNY, SVGAGI (reference sequence). Trimming cost V 8 bases and J 4 bases, with 17 bases left between them. This CDR3 comprises 14 residues.

The chain couples TRBV19 to TRBJ2-1; TRBD2 agrees at 13 bases. With V trimmed by 3 bases and J by 8 bases, 7 bases remained unmatched. The CDR3 length is 16 residues. Per germline, CDR1 LNHDA and CDR2 SQIVND (reference sequence). The CDR3 spells CASSIELAGGPDEQFF. The CDR3 DNA follows: TGTGCCAGTAGTATCGAACTAGCGGGAGGGCCCGATGAGCAGTTCTTC.

In this sample, this clone turned up once. The V gene is TRBV19, the J gene TRBJ2-1, with a possible D match to TRBD2 (5 bases). There are 15 residues in the CDR3. Trimming removed 8 bases from V and 0 bases from J, with 14 bases in between. In germline, CDR1 is LNHDA, CDR2 SQIVND (reference sequence). The CDR3 DNA reads as TGTGCCAGTCAGAGAGGGCCGAGCTCCTACAATGAGCAGTTCTTC. It yields the protein CASQRGPSSYNEQFF.

This chain links TRBV7-6 with TRBJ2-2; 8 nucleotides match TRBD1. The germline gives CDR1 SGHVS, CDR2 FNYEAQ. The J segment lost 1 base and the V segment lost 0 bases, leaving 4 bases of the junction unmatched. The length of the CDR3 is 17 residues. The chain's CDR3 is CASSLAFGQGNTGELFF. The CDR3 DNA follows: TGTGCCAGCAGCTTAGCGTTTGGACAGGGGAACACCGGGGAGCTGTTTTTT.

J is TRBJ1-2 and V is TRBV5-6, with 8 bases lining up with TRBD1. V gave up 0 bases and J gave up 6 bases; unmatched junction bases: 7. This CDR3 is 15 amino acids long. Germline-derived CDR1 and CDR2 are SGHDT and YYEEEE. The CDR3 DNA follows: TGTGCCAGCAGCTTGGCGGCCAGGGGGCAAAATGGCTACACCTTC. As protein: CASSLAARGQNGYTF.

The chain joins TRBV5-1 to TRBJ1-1; 8 positions agree with TRBD1. Germline-derived CDR1 and CDR2 are SGHRS and YFSETQ. V dropped 0 bases and J dropped 4; count of bases not matched to a gene: 5. The CDR3 has 15 residues. CDR3 protein: CASSLEAGGITEAFF. CDR3 nucleotide sequence: TGCGCCAGCAGCTTGGAGGCAGGGGGCATCACTGAAGCTTTCTTT. Full variable domain (outside the CDR3, taken from reference TRBV5-1 and TRBJ1-1): KAGVTQTPRYLIKTRGQQVTLSCSPISGHRSVSWYQQTPGQGLQFLFEYFSETQRNKGNFPGRFSGRQFSNSRSEMNVSTLELGDSALYLCASSLEAGGITEAFFGQGTRLTVV.

This clone was seen just once. The chain is built from TRBV19 and TRBJ1-4, with a weak D call TRBD1 (6 bases). Germline V lookup: CDR1 LNHDA, CDR2 SQIVND (reference sequence). V was cut by 5 bases and J by 4 bases, with 11 bases left in between. The CDR3 is 14 residues long. The CDR3 here is CASSLTGINEKLFF. The CDR3 DNA follows: TGTGCCAGTAGTCTTACAGGGATTAATGAAAAACTGTTTTTT.

To note about this clone: Other DNA sequences of this sample code for an identical CDR3. The genes are TRBV5-6 and TRBJ2-7; possibly TRBD2 for D (6 bases). The CDR3 runs 14 residues. Deletions cut 2 bases from V and 5 bases from J, with 14 bases between. Per the germline V gene, CDR1 is SGHDT and CDR2 is YYEEEE. Here the CDR3 reads CASSLGSTGDEQYF. In DNA form, the CDR3 reads TGTGCCAGCAGCTTAGGGTCTACGGGGGACGAGCAGTACTTC.

The chain uses TRBV28 and TRBJ1-2; 8 bases line up with TRBD1. V dropped 6 bases and J dropped 2; count of bases not matched to a gene: 11. The CDR3 has 16 amino acids. Germline V gene data show CDR1 as MDHEN and CDR2 as SYDVKM. CDR3: CASSHAAGDRNYGYTF. DNA of the CDR3: TGTGCCAGCAGCCACGCCGCCGGGGACAGGAACTATGGCTACACCTTC.

Notes on this clone: Different DNA sequences within this sample yield the same CDR3. The chain links TRBV29-1 to TRBJ1-2; no definite D call. The CDR3 loop spans 12 amino acids. The V gene's germline CDR1 is SQVTM and CDR2 ANQGSEA. The V end lost 4 bases, the J end lost 8 bases, and 14 bases lay between the germline ends. CDR3 bases: TGCAGCGTTGGCCACAGTTTTTACGGCTACACCTTC. This sequence encodes CSVGHSFYGYTF. The whole variable domain, filled in from reference TRBV29-1 and TRBJ1-2, reads SAVISQKPSRDICQRGTSLTIQCQVDSQVTMMFWYRQQPGQSLTLIATANQGSEATYESGFVIDKFPISRPNLTFSTLTVSNMSPEDSSIYLCSVGHSFYGYTFGSGTRLTVV.

This clone has a single count. This chain joins TRBV19 and TRBJ1-2; 8 bases line up with TRBD1. This CDR3 spans 15 amino acids. Germline loops: CDR1 LNHDA, CDR2 SQIVND (reference sequence). The V and J ends lost 5 bases and 4 bases, in that order; junction bases with no gene match: 9. CDR3 loop: CASSSGQGPFYGYTF. Written as DNA, the CDR3 is TGTGCCAGTAGTTCCGGACAGGGACCCTTCTATGGCTACACCTTC.